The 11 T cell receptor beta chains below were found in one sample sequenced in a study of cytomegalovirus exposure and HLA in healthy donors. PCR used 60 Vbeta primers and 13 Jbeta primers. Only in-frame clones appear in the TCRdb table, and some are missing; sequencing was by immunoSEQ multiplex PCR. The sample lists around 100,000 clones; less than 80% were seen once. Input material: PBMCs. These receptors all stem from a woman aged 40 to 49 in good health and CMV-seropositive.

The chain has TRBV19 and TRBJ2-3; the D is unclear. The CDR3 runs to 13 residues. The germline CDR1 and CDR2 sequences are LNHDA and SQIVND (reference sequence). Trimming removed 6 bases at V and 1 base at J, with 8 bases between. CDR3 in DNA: TGTGCCAGTAGACTATCTGGCACAGATACGCAGTATTTT. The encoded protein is CASRLSGTDTQYF.

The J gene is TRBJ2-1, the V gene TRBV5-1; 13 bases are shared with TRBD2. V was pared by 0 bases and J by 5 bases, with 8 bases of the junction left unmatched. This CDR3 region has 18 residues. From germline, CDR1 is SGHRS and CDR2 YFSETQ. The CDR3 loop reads CASSLVGTSGKGDNEQFF. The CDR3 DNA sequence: TGCGCCAGCAGCTTGGTTGGGACTAGCGGGAAAGGGGACAATGAGCAGTTCTTC.

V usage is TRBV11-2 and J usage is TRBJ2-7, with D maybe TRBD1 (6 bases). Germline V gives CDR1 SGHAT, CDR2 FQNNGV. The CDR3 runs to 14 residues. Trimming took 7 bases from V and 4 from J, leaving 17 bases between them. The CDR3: CASTWGPDRYEQYF. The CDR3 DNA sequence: TGTGCCAGCACCTGGGGGCCAGACCGATACGAGCAGTACTTC.

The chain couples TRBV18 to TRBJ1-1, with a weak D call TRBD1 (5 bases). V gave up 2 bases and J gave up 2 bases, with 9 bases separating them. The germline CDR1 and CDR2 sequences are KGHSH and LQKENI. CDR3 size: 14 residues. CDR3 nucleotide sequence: TGTGCCAGCTCACCAAAGGGGATTAACACTGAAGCTTTCTTT. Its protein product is CASSPKGINTEAFF.

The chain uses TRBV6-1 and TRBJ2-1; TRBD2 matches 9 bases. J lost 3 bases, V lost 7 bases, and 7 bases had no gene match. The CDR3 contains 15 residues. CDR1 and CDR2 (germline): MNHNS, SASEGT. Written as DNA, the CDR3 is TGTGCCAGCACTCCCGCTAGCGGGATCTACAATGAGCAGTTCTTC. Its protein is CASTPASGIYNEQFF.

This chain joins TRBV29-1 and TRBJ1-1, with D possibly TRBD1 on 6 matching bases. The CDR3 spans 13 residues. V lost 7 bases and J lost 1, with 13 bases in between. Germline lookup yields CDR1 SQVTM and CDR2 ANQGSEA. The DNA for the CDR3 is TGCAGCGGGAACGGACAGTCGAACACTGAAGCTTTCTTT. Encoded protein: CSGNGQSNTEAFF.

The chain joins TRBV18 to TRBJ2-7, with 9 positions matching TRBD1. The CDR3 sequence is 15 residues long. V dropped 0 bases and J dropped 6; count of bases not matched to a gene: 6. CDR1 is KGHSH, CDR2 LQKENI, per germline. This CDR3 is CASSPPGTGRVEQYF. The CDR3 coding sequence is TGTGCCAGCTCACCACCGGGGACAGGGAGGGTCGAGCAGTACTTC.

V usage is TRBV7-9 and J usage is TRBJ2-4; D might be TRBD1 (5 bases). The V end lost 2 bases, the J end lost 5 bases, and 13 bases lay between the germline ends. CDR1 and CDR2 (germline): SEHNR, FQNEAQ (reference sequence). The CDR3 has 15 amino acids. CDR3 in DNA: TGTGCCAGCAGCTTACTAGGGGATGGCCAAAACATTCAGTACTTC. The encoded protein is CASSLLGDGQNIQYF.

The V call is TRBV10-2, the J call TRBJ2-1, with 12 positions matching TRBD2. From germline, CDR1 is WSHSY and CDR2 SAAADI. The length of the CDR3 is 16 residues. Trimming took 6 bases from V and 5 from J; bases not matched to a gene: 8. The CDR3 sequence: CASSLGLAGVNNEQFF. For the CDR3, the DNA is TGCGCCAGCAGCCTGGGACTAGCGGGCGTCAACAATGAGCAGTTCTTC.

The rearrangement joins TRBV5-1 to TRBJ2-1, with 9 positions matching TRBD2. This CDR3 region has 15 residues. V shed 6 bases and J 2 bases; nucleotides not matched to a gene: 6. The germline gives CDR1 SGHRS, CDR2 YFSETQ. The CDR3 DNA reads TGCGCCAGCATCTCGACTAGCGGAACCTACAATGAGCAGTTCTTC. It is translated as CASISTSGTYNEQFF.

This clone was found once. The CDR3 is CASSYSGTSDGDYTF. CDR3 nucleotides: TGCGCCAGCAGCTATTCCGGGACATCCGATGGGGACTACACCTTC. The genes are TRBV5-1 and TRBJ1-2, with a weak D call TRBD1 (6 bases). V lost 3 bases and J lost 10, with 22 bases in between. CDR1 and CDR2 from the germline V gene are SGHRS and YFSETQ. The CDR3 runs 15 residues.